This T cell receptor beta chain was obtained from a study of cytomegalovirus exposure and HLA in healthy donors. To note about this clone: Antigen: not known.

Study-wide results and limits: As immune exposure information, only CMV serostatus was available. The majority of TCR sequences were rare, yet some public TCRs appeared in many donors. Excluded: some indistinguishable V segments such as TRBV6-2 and TRBV6-3. It was 160 or so TCR beta chains that were listed as cytomegalovirus-associated.

The CDR3 has 18 residues. CDR1 and CDR2 (germline): SGHAT, FQNNGV. V lost 0 bases to trimming and J lost 1 base, with 19 bases between them. Primers included in the PCR were 60 Vbeta and 13 Jbeta primers. This table comes from immunoSEQ multiplex PCR, and its TCRdb copy is limited to in-frame clones, with some not included. The sample records approximately 100,000 clones, 74% being singletons. The chain couples TRBV11-2 to TRBJ2-7; the D gene is possibly TRBD2 (7 bases). The sequenced sample consisted of PBMCs. The origin of this receptor is a middle-aged man in good health and CMV-seropositive. The DNA for the CDR3 is TGTGCCAGCAGCTTAGATCTTCGGGGGGCGGGAAATTCCTACGAGCAGTACTTC. Its protein product is CASSLDLRGAGNSYEQYF.